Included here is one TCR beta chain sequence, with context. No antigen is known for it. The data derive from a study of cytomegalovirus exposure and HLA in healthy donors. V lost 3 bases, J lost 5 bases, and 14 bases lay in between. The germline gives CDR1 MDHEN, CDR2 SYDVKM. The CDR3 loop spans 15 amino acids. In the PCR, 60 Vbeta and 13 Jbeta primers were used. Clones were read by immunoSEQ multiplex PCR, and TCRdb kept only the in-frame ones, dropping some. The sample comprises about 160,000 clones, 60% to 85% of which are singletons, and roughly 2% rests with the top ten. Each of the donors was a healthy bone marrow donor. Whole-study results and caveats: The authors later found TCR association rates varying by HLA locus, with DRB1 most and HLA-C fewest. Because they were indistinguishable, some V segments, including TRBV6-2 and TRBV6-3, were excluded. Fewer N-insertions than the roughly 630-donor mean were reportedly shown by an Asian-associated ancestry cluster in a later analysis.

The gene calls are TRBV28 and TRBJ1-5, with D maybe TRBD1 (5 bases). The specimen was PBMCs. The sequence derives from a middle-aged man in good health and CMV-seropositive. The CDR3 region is CASSFQGRGDQPQHF. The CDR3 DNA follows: TGTGCCAGCAGTTTTCAGGGTCGGGGGGATCAGCCCCAGCATTTT. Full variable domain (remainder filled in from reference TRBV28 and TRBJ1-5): DVKVTQSSRYLVKRTGEKVFLECVQDMDHENMFWYRQDPGLGLRLIYFSYDVKMKEKGDIPEGYSVSREKKERFSLILESASTNQTSMYLCASSFQGRGDQPQHFGDGTRLSIL.